This TCR beta chain was sequenced in a study of cytomegalovirus exposure and HLA in healthy donors. Measured with immunoSEQ multiplex PCR; TCRdb has only the in-frame clones, and not every one. The table lists fewer than 100,000 clones, roughly 94% of them singletons, with 2.5% to 3.5% in the top ten. Whole-study results and caveats: CMV antigen specificity of a few CMV-associated chains was confirmed in vitro.

Of note for this clone: Its target is unknown.

This receptor was taken from a woman aged 18 to 35 in good health and CMV-seropositive. Sequenced: PBMCs.

Written as DNA, the CDR3 is TGTGCCAGCAGCGTACAGGGGAACACCGGGGAGCTGTTTTTT. Residues: CASSVQGNTGELFF. The J gene is TRBJ2-2, the V gene TRBV9; the D gene is possibly TRBD1 (5 bases). The CDR3 consists of 14 residues. V gave up 1 base and J gave up 1 base, with 5 bases separating them. Germline CDR1 reads SGDLS; CDR2 reads YYNGEE.